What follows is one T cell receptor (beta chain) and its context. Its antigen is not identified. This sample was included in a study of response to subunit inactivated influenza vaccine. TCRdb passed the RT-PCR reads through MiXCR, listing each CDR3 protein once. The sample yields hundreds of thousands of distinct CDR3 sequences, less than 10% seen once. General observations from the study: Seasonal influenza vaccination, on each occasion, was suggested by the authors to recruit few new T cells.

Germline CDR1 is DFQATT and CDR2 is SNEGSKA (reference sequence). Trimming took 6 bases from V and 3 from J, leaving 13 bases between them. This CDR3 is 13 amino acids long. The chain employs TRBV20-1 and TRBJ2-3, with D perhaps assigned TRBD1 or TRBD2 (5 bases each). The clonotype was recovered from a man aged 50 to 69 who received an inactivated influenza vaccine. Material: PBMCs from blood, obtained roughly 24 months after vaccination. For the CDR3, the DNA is TGCAGTGCCCCCGGGGCCATAACAGATACGCAGTATTTT. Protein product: CSAPGAITDTQYF.